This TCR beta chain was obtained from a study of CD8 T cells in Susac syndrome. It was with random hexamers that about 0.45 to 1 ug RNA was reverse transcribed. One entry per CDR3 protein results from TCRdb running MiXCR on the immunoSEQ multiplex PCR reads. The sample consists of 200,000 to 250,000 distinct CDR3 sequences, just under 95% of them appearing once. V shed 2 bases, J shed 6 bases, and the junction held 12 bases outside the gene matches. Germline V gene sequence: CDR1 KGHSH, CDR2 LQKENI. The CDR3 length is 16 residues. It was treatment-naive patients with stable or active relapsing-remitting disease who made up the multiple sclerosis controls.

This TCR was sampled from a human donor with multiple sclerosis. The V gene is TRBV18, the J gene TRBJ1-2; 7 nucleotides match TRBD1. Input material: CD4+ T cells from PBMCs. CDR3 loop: CASSPRTGLSTDGYTF. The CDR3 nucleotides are TGTGCCAGCTCACCAAGGACAGGCCTTAGCACGGATGGCTACACCTTC.